Following are 25 T cell receptor beta chains from one sample sequenced in a study of OX40 agonist ivuxolimab in advanced cancers. The library was obtained by the immunoSEQ multiplex PCR assay. TCRdb took this table from immuneACCESS and kept in-frame rearrangements with V and J called. Such tables lack part of the clones; where checked against another copy, unresolved V genes explain under half of the gap, and the rest is unexplained. The sample profile shows around 30,000 clones; approximately 89% of them were found once. Roughly 10% of the sample belongs to the ten largest clones. The material sequenced was CD4+ or CD8+ T cells sorted from blood, taken in a trial of the OX40 agonist ivuxolimab. All receptors come from an adult with an advanced solid tumor such as melanoma, head and neck, liver or kidney cancer.

V usage is TRBV9 and J usage is TRBJ2-3, with 9 nucleotides matching TRBD2. The CDR3 runs to 16 residues. Germline values: CDR1 SGDLS, CDR2 YYNGEE. J was trimmed by 1 base and V by 4 bases; bases with no gene match: 7. The CDR3 bases are TGTGCCAGCAGCCCTAGGACTAGCGCACGCACAGATACGCAGTATTTT. It is translated as CASSPRTSARTDTQYF. Looking up the rest from reference TRBV9 and TRBJ2-3 gives the full variable domain: DSGVTQTPKHLITATGQRVTLRCSPRSGDLSVYWYQQSLDQGLQFLIQYYNGEERAKGNILERFSAQQFPDLHSELNLSSLELGDSALYFCASSPRTSARTDTQYFGPGTRLTVL.

The chain's CDR3 is CASSERREAKNIQYF. The CDR3 nucleotides are TGTGCCAGCAGTGAGAGGCGGGAAGCCAAAAACATTCAGTACTTC. The rearrangement links TRBV2 to TRBJ2-4; tentatively, D is TRBD2 (6 bases). CDR1 and CDR2 from the germline V gene are SNHLY and FYNNEI. Between the trimmed V and J ends, which lost 3 bases and 0 bases, there was a span of 9 bases. The CDR3 covers 15 residues.

The chain has TRBV28 and TRBJ2-1, with TRBD2 identical over 8 bases. The CDR3 runs to 14 residues. Germline CDR1 MDHEN, CDR2 SYDVKM. Trimming removed 3 bases from V and 5 bases from J; junction bases left unmatched: 3. CDR3 in amino acids: CASSFAGGNNEQFF. The DNA of the CDR3 is TGTGCCAGCAGTTTCGCGGGAGGAAACAATGAGCAGTTCTTC.

In DNA form, the CDR3 reads TGTGCCAGCAGTTTATCGGCGGGAGCGGCCACCGGGGAGCTGTTTTTT. Translating gives CASSLSAGAATGELFF. The chain joins TRBV27 to TRBJ2-2; TRBD2 aligns across 7 bases. CDR3 length: 16 amino acids. The V and J ends lost 0 bases and 4 bases, in that order; junction bases with no gene match: 5. Germline V gene data show CDR1 as MNHEY and CDR2 as SMNVEV (reference sequence).

The chain is built from TRBV19 and TRBJ2-7; D could derive from TRBD1 or TRBD2 (5 bases each). The CDR3 is made up of 13 amino acids. Trimming removed 5 bases at V and 6 bases at J, with 14 bases between. The germline gives CDR1 LNHDA, CDR2 SQIVND (reference sequence). CDR3: CASSSGTGREQYF. CDR3 DNA: TGTGCCAGTAGTTCCGGGACCGGCCGCGAGCAGTACTTC.

The J gene is TRBJ1-5, the V gene TRBV28; D might be TRBD1 (5 bases). Trimming left V 6 bases short and J 7 bases short, with 16 bases between. This CDR3 comprises 14 residues. Germline CDR1 is MDHEN and CDR2 is SYDVKM. DNA of the CDR3: TGTGCCAGCAGACCCTTTGTAGGGGAGCAGCCCCAGCATTTT. Its protein product is CASRPFVGEQPQHF. Looking up the rest from reference TRBV28 and TRBJ1-5 gives the full variable domain: DVKVTQSSRYLVKRTGEKVFLECVQDMDHENMFWYRQDPGLGLRLIYFSYDVKMKEKGDIPEGYSVSREKKERFSLILESASTNQTSMYLCASRPFVGEQPQHFGDGTRLSIL.

This sequence joins TRBV11-2 and TRBJ2-5; D tentatively reads TRBD1 or TRBD2 (5 bases each). CDR1 and CDR2 from the germline V gene are SGHAT and FQNNGV. The CDR3 consists of 13 residues. V lost 5 bases and J lost 4, with 11 bases in between. In DNA, the CDR3 is TGTGCCAGCAGCCCAGGGACGCCAGAGACCCAGTACTTC. Its translation: CASSPGTPETQYF.

J is TRBJ2-1 and V is TRBV7-6; 9 bases fit TRBD2. The germline V gene encodes CDR1 SGHVS and CDR2 FNYEAQ. V dropped 5 bases and J dropped 5; count of bases not matched to a gene: 13. The CDR3 contains 17 residues. As DNA, the CDR3 is TGTGCCAGCAGCCCTAGAGGACTGGGACTAGCTGACAATGAGCAGTTCTTC. As protein: CASSPRGLGLADNEQFF.

The J gene is TRBJ2-3, the V gene TRBV6-5; no clear D gene. Germline V gives CDR1 MNHEY, CDR2 SVGAGI. Trimming removed 2 bases at V and 4 bases at J, with 7 bases between. This CDR3 contains 13 residues. CDR3 residues: CASSYGFPDTQYF. The CDR3 DNA sequence: TGTGCCAGCAGTTACGGGTTTCCAGATACGCAGTATTTT.

V gene TRBV9 combines with J gene TRBJ2-6; D is undetermined. Germline assignment: CDR1 SGDLS and CDR2 YYNGEE. The V and J ends lost 3 bases and 1 base respectively, with 8 bases between them. The CDR3 totals 15 residues. The CDR3 nucleotides are TGTGCCAGCAGCGGCCAGGCTTCTGGGGCCAACGTCCTGACTTTC. This gives the protein CASSGQASGANVLTF.

The V call is TRBV19, the J call TRBJ1-5; D possibly corresponds to TRBD1 (6 bases). The V and J ends lost 5 bases and 6 bases respectively, with 14 bases between them. The CDR3 consists of 14 residues. Germline CDR1 reads LNHDA; CDR2 reads SQIVND (reference sequence). The CDR3 bases are TGTGCCAGTAGTCCCGGGACATTTGGTCAGCCCCAGCATTTT. Its translation is CASSPGTFGQPQHF.

This chain uses TRBV30 with TRBJ2-3, with D hard to call. Trimming stripped 1 base from V and 2 bases from J, with 16 bases between. CDR1 GTSNPN and CDR2 SVGIG come from the germline V gene (reference sequence). This CDR3 comprises 16 residues. The CDR3 DNA reads as TGTGCCTGGAGTGGCGGAGTGTGGCAGTCCACAGATACGCAGTATTTT. Residues: CAWSGGVWQSTDTQYF.

The chain recombines TRBV19 with TRBJ2-1; D might be TRBD2 (6 bases). The germline V gene encodes CDR1 LNHDA and CDR2 SQIVND (reference sequence). The germline V and J ends were trimmed by 4 bases and 8 bases, with 12 bases remaining between them. CDR3 length: 13 amino acids. CDR3 in amino acids: CASSSGVRDEQFF. The CDR3, as DNA: TGTGCCAGTAGTAGCGGGGTTCGGGATGAGCAGTTCTTC.

Comment on this clone: One end of the junction fails to match germline, which may point to a read error. The chain is built from TRBV29-1 and TRBJ2-3, with 7 bases that match TRBD1. This CDR3 comprises 13 residues. Germline V gives CDR1 SQVTM, CDR2 ANQGSEA. CDR3 in amino acids: CSVTGTDTDAQYF. CDR3 nucleotides: TGCAGCGTCACCGGGACAGACACAGATGCGCAGTATTTT.

The chain joins TRBV19 to TRBJ1-1, with D hard to call. The V gene's germline CDR1 is LNHDA and CDR2 SQIVND (reference sequence). CDR3 size: 12 residues. V lost 3 bases to trimming and J lost 7 bases, with 9 bases between them. The CDR3 here is CASSIGQLEAFF. CDR3 bases: TGTGCCAGTAGTATTGGTCAGCTTGAAGCTTTCTTT.

The gene calls are TRBV30 and TRBJ1-1, with D possibly matching TRBD1 (6 bases). V was clipped by 3 bases and J by 1 base, with 15 bases between them. The CDR3 totals 15 residues. Germline assignment: CDR1 GTSNPN and CDR2 SVGIG (reference sequence). The DNA of the CDR3 is TGTGCCTGGAGGGACAGTATCTCATGGAACACTGAAGCTTTCTTT. Protein product: CAWRDSISWNTEAFF.

The rearrangement joins TRBV4-1 to TRBJ1-5; D remains unclear. This CDR3 has 15 residues. Germline lookup yields CDR1 MGHRA and CDR2 YSYEKL. Trimming stripped 4 bases from V and 2 bases from J, with 12 bases between. This CDR3 reads CASSPFDTGNQPQHF. The CDR3 DNA reads TGCGCCAGCAGCCCGTTCGACACTGGCAATCAGCCCCAGCATTTT.

This clone was recorded only once. The chain combines TRBV5-1 with TRBJ2-7, with 7 bases aligning to TRBD1. Germline V lookup: CDR1 SGHRS, CDR2 YFSETQ. CDR3 length equals 15 residues. V shed 1 base, J shed 4 bases, and the junction held 8 bases outside the gene matches. The CDR3 loop is CASSLSGGIRYEQYF. The CDR3 DNA reads as TGCGCCAGCAGCTTGTCAGGGGGAATCAGGTACGAGCAGTACTTC.

The V and J genes are TRBV30 and TRBJ2-1; D is uncertain. This CDR3 contains 12 residues. Germline V gives CDR1 GTSNPN, CDR2 SVGIG (reference sequence). V gave up 0 bases and J gave up 8 bases, with 8 bases separating them. CDR3 in DNA: TGTGCCTGGAGTGTAGGGTTCGATGAGCAGTTCTTC. Its protein is CAWSVGFDEQFF.

This clone was observed a few times. The V gene is TRBV30, the J gene TRBJ1-2; D gene unclear. V lost 3 bases and J lost 3, with 8 bases in between. Germline V CDR1 and CDR2: GTSNPN, SVGIG (reference sequence). CDR3 size: 12 residues. CDR3 residues: CAWSEGDYGYTF. CDR3 nucleotides: TGTGCCTGGAGCGAGGGAGACTATGGCTACACCTTC.

The chain has TRBV9 and TRBJ1-1; maybe TRBD1 (5 bases). V lost 3 bases and J lost 2, with 11 bases in between. Germline CDR1 and CDR2: SGDLS and YYNGEE. The CDR3 totals 14 residues. CDR3 loop: CASSGGGTNTEAFF. The DNA for the CDR3 is TGTGCCAGCAGCGGTGGGGGGACTAACACTGAAGCTTTCTTT.

This chain uses TRBV13 with TRBJ2-7, with D unresolved. CDR1 and CDR2 from the germline V gene are PRHDT and FYEKMQ (reference sequence). Between the trimmed V and J ends, which lost 4 bases and 2 bases, there was a span of 12 bases. The CDR3 is 14 residues long. This chain's CDR3 is CASSYQLETYEQYF. The CDR3, as DNA: TGTGCCAGCAGCTACCAACTGGAGACCTACGAGCAGTACTTC.

The rearrangement joins TRBV14 to TRBJ1-2; D is undetermined. The V gene's germline CDR1 is SGHDN and CDR2 FVKESK. The CDR3 contains 16 residues. V dropped 0 bases and J dropped 4 bases, with 15 bases sitting between them. CDR3 residues: CASSQDPGGSFYGYTF. DNA of the CDR3: TGTGCCAGCAGCCAAGATCCGGGCGGCAGTTTCTATGGCTACACCTTC.

The rearrangement uses TRBV7-9 and TRBJ1-2, with D possibly TRBD1 on 5 matching bases. V lost 3 bases and J lost 4, with 18 bases in between. The CDR3 loop spans 16 amino acids. CDR1 is SEHNR, CDR2 FQNEAQ, per germline (reference sequence). Here the CDR3 reads CASSLGYEGRGYGYTF. DNA for the CDR3: TGTGCCAGCAGCTTGGGGTATGAGGGAAGGGGCTATGGCTACACCTTC.

This clone was recorded only once. The V call is TRBV4-1, the J call TRBJ2-5, with D perhaps given as TRBD1 or TRBD2 (5 bases each). The V gene lost 2 bases and the J gene lost 3 bases, with 22 bases spanning the gap. The CDR3 is made up of 18 amino acids. The V gene's germline CDR1 is MGHRA and CDR2 YSYEKL. CDR3 sequence: CASSQIDPLGRGEETQYF. In nucleotides, the CDR3 is TGCGCCAGCAGCCAAATTGATCCTCTAGGACGGGGCGAAGAGACCCAGTACTTC.